These 15 T cell receptor beta chains originate from one sample sequenced in a study of blood T cell repertoires in COVID-19 (dated by TCRdb to 2019 to 2021). The library was generated by the immunoSEQ multiplex PCR assay. What TCRdb holds here is the immuneACCESS table cut down to in-frame rearrangements. Part of the clones is not present; checked against another copy, under half of the missing clones reflect an unresolved V gene, and the others are unexplained. For this sample there are approximately 670,000 clones; 70% to 90% appear just once. The ten biggest clones cover around 0.3% of the sample. The sequenced sample was peripheral blood. The origin of the receptors is a young woman with acute or convalescent COVID-19.

V is TRBV30 and J is TRBJ1-2; TRBD1 matches 9 bases. The CDR3 consists of 15 residues. V was pared by 0 bases and J by 4 bases, with 6 bases of the junction left unmatched. Germline-derived CDR1 and CDR2 are GTSNPN and SVGIG (reference sequence). The CDR3 spells CAWSVLGQGLYGYTF. CDR3 nucleotide sequence: TGTGCCTGGAGTGTACTGGGACAGGGCCTCTATGGCTACACCTTC.

V gene TRBV5-6 combines with J gene TRBJ2-6; no definite D call. Looked up from germline, CDR1 is SGHDT and CDR2 is YYEEEE. The CDR3 spans 16 residues. V shed 1 base and J shed 0 bases, with 8 bases lying between them. CDR3 sequence reads: CASSLRGSSGANVLTF. DNA for the CDR3: TGTGCCAGCAGCTTGCGCGGTAGCTCTGGGGCCAACGTCCTGACTTTC.

The chain recombines TRBV4-2 with TRBJ2-7; 9 nucleotides agree with TRBD1. Germline CDR1 reads LGHNA; CDR2 reads YNFKEQ. V lost 4 bases and J lost 5; bases outside the gene matches: 12. The length of the CDR3 is 16 residues. In DNA form, the CDR3 reads TGTGCCAGCAGCCTCGCCACCGGGACAGGGCGCAACGAGCAGTACTTC. Translation: CASSLATGTGRNEQYF.

With regard to this clone: Other DNA variants within this sample encode the same CDR3. The chain carries TRBV5-1 and TRBJ1-6, with D perhaps TRBD1 (5 bases). The ends were cut back, 2 bases at V and 7 bases at J, with 7 bases in the middle. This CDR3 is built from 13 residues. Germline CDR1 reads SGHRS; CDR2 reads YFSETQ. The CDR3 DNA reads TGCGCCAGCAGCTTAACAGGAAATTCACCCCTCCACTTT. This gives the protein CASSLTGNSPLHF.

This clone came up once. J is TRBJ2-2 and V is TRBV2; 9 positions match TRBD2. The V gene end was trimmed by 10 bases and the J gene end by 4 bases; junction bases not matched to a gene: 4. The germline CDR1 and CDR2 sequences are SNHLY and FYNNEI. The CDR3 consists of 13 residues. CDR3 region: CATAGGRTGELFF. In nucleotides, the CDR3 is TGTGCCACCGCGGGGGGGCGCACCGGGGAGCTGTTTTTT.

CDR3 sequence: CASSQDSGTEAFF. DNA of the CDR3: TGCGCCAGCAGCCAAGATTCGGGCACTGAAGCTTTCTTT. The chain is built from TRBV4-3 and TRBJ1-1, with D uncertain. Trimming removed 0 bases at V and 4 bases at J, with 6 bases between. The CDR3 runs to 13 residues. Germline V CDR1 and CDR2: LGHNA, YSLEER.

The rearrangement links TRBV6-4 to TRBJ1-5; D is unclear. V was shortened by 6 bases and J by 2 bases, with 14 bases between the two germline ends. The CDR3 is 15 amino acids. The V gene's germline CDR1 is MRHNA and CDR2 SNTAGT. This CDR3 reads CASSKSDGGNQPQHF. CDR3 in DNA: TGTGCCAGCAGCAAGTCGGACGGGGGCAATCAGCCCCAGCATTTT.

This chain links TRBV14 with TRBJ2-3; D might be TRBD2 (5 bases). CDR1 and CDR2 from the germline V gene are SGHDN and FVKESK. The CDR3 runs 17 residues. Trimming stripped 4 bases from V and 6 bases from J, with 23 bases between. CDR3 nucleotides: TGTGCCAGCAGCCCAAGCGGCTGGGGTTTTCTTTTGGATACGCAGTATTTT. It encodes CASSPSGWGFLLDTQYF.

The chain has TRBV7-9 and TRBJ1-1; 7 bases align to TRBD1. The CDR3 has 15 amino acids. Germline V CDR1 and CDR2: SEHNR, FQNEAQ (reference sequence). V gave up 2 bases and J gave up 7 bases; unmatched junction bases: 10. CDR3 in amino acids: CASSLMVSGGIEAFF. The CDR3 bases are TGTGCCAGCAGCTTAATGGTCTCAGGGGGAATTGAAGCTTTCTTT.

Of note for this clone: Other DNA sequences in the sample encode the same CDR3. The V gene is TRBV2, the J gene TRBJ1-5; 9 bases match TRBD1. Trimming cost V 6 bases and J 6 bases; bases outside gene matches: 3. The CDR3 covers 13 residues. Germline CDR1 SNHLY, CDR2 FYNNEI. The CDR3 DNA reads as TGTGCCAGCAGAGGACAGGGGTCTCAGCCCCAGCATTTT. Protein: CASRGQGSQPQHF.

CDR3 nucleotide sequence: TGTGCCAGCTCACCAGTAGTAGAGATCAACACCGGGGAGCTGTTTTTT. Residues: CASSPVVEINTGELFF. This chain joins TRBV18 and TRBJ2-2; D not certain. This CDR3 contains 16 residues. V lost 2 bases, J lost 2 bases, and 12 bases lay in between. Germline values: CDR1 KGHSH, CDR2 LQKENI.

This chain joins TRBV2 and TRBJ1-3, with no clear D. Germline assignment: CDR1 SNHLY and CDR2 FYNNEI. V was shortened by 1 base and J by 2 bases, with 12 bases between the two germline ends. The CDR3 consists of 16 residues. This chain's CDR3 is CASSEGGGEAGNTIYF. DNA of the CDR3: TGTGCCAGCAGTGAAGGTGGCGGGGAGGCTGGAAACACCATATATTTT. The full variable domain, completed using reference TRBV2 and TRBJ1-3, is EPEVTQTPSHQVTQMGQEVILRCVPISNHLYFYWYRQILGQKVEFLVSFYNNEISEKSEIFDDQFSVERPDGSNFTLKIRSTKLEDSAMYFCASSEGGGEAGNTIYFGEGSWLTVV.

The rearrangement joins TRBV6-5 to TRBJ1-3, with no clear D. Trimming took off 6 bases at V and 4 bases at J, with 10 bases between the two ends. Germline CDR1 is MNHEY and CDR2 is SVGAGI. The length of the CDR3 is 13 residues. The CDR3 nucleotides read TGTGCCAGCAGCCGAGGTGGGGGAAACACCATATATTTT. Its protein is CASSRGGGNTIYF.

The chain couples TRBV6-6 to TRBJ1-3, with 7 bases aligning to TRBD1. The CDR3 has 12 residues. The junction had 7 bases not matched to a gene; V was cut back by 10 bases and J by 7 bases. Looked up from germline, CDR1 is MNHNY and CDR2 is SVGAGI (reference sequence). CDR3 in amino acids: CAITGTENTIYF. The CDR3 nucleotides are TGTGCCATCACCGGGACAGAGAACACCATATATTTT.

The chain carries TRBV5-1 and TRBJ2-1; TRBD1 matches at 7 bases. With V trimmed by 7 bases and J by 6 bases, 7 bases remained unmatched. Germline V lookup: CDR1 SGHRS, CDR2 YFSETQ. This CDR3 has 13 residues. The CDR3 loop is CASSSAGGNEQFF. The CDR3 DNA is TGCGCCAGCTCCTCGGCAGGGGGCAATGAGCAGTTCTTC.